This TCR beta chain was sequenced in a study of blood T cell repertoires in COVID-19. Overall study context: From the United States, Italy and Spain came samples of acute and convalescent COVID-19. The analysed material was cDNA or gDNA that came from T cells, B-cell-depleted T cells, or PBMCs.

In the study's own analysis: Estimates of nucleated cell counts were drawn from the amplification of reference gene primers. Here immunoSEQ multiplex PCR was the method, and the copy in TCRdb shows in-frame clones only, minus some. Clone size and V and J calls were adopted from that table, with D and trimming inferred from the DNA. The sample shows about 250,000 clones, approximately 85% of them seen only once. There are 14 residues in the CDR3. Germline CDR1 and CDR2: SGHNT and YYREEE (reference sequence). With 3 bases clipped from V and 7 bases from J, the junction kept 4 bases outside the gene matches.

This rearrangement joins TRBV5-4 to TRBJ2-1, with 10 bases identical to TRBD2. Sequenced material: peripheral blood. This TCR was recovered from a woman aged 25 to 39 with acute or convalescent COVID-19. The CDR3 sequence: CASSSGLAENEQFF. In DNA, the CDR3 is TGTGCCAGCAGCTCCGGACTAGCGGAGAATGAGCAGTTCTTC.